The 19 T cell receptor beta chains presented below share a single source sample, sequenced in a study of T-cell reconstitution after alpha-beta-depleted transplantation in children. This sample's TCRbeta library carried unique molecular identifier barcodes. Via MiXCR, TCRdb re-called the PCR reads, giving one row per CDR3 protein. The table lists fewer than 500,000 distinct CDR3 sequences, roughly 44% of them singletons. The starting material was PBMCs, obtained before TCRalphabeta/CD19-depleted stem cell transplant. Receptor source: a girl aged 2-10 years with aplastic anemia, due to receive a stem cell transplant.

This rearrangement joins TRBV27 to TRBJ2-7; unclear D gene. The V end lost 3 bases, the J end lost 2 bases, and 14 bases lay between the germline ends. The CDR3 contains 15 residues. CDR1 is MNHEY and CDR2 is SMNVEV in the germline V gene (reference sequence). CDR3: CASSFLGFETYEQYF. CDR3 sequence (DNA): TGTGCCAGCAGTTTTTTGGGGTTTGAAACCTACGAGCAGTACTTC.

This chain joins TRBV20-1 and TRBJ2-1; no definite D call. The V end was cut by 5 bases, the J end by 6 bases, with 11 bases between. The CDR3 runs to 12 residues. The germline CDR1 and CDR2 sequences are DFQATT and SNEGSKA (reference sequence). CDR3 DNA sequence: TGCAGTGCTGTTCGTGTTTCCAATGAGCAGTTCTTC. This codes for CSAVRVSNEQFF.

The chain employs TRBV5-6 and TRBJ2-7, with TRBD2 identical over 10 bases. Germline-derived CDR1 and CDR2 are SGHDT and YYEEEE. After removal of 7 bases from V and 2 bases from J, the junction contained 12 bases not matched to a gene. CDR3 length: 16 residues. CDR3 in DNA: TGTGCCAGCGGCCCCGGGCTAGCGGGAGTCCCCTACGAGCAGTACTTC. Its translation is CASGPGLAGVPYEQYF.

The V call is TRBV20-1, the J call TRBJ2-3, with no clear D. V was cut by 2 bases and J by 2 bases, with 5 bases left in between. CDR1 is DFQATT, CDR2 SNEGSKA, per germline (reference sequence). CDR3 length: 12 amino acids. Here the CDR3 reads CSARMYTDTQYF. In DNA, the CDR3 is TGCAGTGCTAGAATGTACACAGATACGCAGTATTTT.

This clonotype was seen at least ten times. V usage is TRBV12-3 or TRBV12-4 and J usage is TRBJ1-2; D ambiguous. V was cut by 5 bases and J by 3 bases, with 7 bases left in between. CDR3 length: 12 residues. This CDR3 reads CASSGPDYGYTF. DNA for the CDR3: TGTGCCAGCAGTGGACCAGACTATGGCTACACCTTC.

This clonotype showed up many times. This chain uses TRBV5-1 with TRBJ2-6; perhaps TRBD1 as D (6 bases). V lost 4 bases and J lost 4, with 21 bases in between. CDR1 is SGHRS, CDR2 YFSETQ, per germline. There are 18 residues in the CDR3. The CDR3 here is CASSIRFAEGVGANVLTF. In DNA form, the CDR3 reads TGCGCCAGCAGCATAAGATTCGCTGAGGGGGTCGGGGCCAACGTCCTGACTTTC.

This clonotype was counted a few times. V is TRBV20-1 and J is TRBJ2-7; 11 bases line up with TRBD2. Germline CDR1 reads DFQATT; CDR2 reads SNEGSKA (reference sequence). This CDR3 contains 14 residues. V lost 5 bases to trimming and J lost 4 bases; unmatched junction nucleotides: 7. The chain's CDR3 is CSAETSGGMYEQYF. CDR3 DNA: TGCAGTGCTGAAACTAGCGGGGGTATGTACGAGCAGTACTTC.

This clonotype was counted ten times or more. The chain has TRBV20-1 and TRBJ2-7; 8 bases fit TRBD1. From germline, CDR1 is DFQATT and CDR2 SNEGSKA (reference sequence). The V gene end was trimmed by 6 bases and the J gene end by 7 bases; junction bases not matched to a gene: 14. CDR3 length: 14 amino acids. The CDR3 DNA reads TGCAGTGCCGTGGGAGGACAGGGATCACGGGAGCAGTACTTC. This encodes CSAVGGQGSREQYF.

In DNA form, the CDR3 reads TGTGCCATCAGTACAGGGGGGAGTGATGGCTACACCTTC. Translating it yields CAISTGGSDGYTF. This rearrangement joins TRBV10-3 to TRBJ1-2; 8 bases match TRBD1. Germline V lookup: CDR1 ENHRY, CDR2 SYGVKD. J lost 6 bases, V lost 5 bases, and 5 bases had no gene match. The CDR3 runs 13 residues.

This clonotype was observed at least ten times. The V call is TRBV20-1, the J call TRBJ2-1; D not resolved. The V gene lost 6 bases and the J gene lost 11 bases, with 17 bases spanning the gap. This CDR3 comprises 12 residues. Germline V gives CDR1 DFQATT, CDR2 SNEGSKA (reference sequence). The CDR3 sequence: CSARESATKQFF. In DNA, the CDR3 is TGCAGTGCCCGAGAATCCGCAACTAAGCAGTTCTTC.

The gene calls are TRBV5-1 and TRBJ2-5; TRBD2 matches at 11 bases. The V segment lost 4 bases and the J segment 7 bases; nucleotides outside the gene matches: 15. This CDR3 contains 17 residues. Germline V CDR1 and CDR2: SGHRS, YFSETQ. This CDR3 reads CASSPRGTSGSGGTQYF. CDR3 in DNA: TGCGCCAGCAGCCCCCGAGGCACTAGCGGGAGCGGGGGGACCCAGTACTTC.

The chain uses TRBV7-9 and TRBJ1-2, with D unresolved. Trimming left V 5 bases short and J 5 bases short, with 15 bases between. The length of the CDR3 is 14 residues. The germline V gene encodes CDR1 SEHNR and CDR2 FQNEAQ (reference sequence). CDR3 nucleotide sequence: TGTGCCAGCAGCCCTAGTGAGGTCGGATATGGCTACACCTTC. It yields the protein CASSPSEVGYGYTF.

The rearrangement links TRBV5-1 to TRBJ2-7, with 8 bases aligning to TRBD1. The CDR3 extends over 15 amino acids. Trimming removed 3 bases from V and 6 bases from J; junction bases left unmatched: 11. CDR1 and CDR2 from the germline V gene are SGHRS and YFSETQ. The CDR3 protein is CASSSTGDRVFEQYF. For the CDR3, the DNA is TGCGCCAGCAGCTCGACAGGGGATCGTGTATTCGAGCAGTACTTC.

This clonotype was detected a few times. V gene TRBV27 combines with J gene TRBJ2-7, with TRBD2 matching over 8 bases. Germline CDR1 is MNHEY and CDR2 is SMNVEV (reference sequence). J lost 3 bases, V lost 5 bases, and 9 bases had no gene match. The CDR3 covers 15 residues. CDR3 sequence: CASSPRGSGVYEQYF. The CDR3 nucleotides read TGTGCCAGCAGTCCCCGAGGTAGCGGGGTCTACGAGCAGTACTTC.

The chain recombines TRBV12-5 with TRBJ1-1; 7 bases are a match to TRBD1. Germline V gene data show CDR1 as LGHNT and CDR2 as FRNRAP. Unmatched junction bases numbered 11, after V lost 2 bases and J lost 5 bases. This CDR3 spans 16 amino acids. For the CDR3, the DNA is TGTGCTAGTGGTTTGATTACAGGGGTGGAGGAGACTGAAGCTTTCTTT. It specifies CASGLITGVEETEAFF.

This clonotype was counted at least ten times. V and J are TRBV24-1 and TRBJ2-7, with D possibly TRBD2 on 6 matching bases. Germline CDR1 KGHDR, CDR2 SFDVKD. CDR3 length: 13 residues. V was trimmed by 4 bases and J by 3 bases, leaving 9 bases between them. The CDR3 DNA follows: TGTGCCACCAGTGACCAGGGACTCTACGAGCAGTACTTC. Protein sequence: CATSDQGLYEQYF.

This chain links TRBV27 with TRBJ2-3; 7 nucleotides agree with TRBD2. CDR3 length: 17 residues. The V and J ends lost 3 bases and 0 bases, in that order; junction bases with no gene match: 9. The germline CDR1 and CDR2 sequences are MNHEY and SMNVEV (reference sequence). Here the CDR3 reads CASSFAGVAPSTDTQYF. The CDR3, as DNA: TGTGCCAGCAGTTTTGCGGGGGTGGCTCCTAGCACAGATACGCAGTATTTT.

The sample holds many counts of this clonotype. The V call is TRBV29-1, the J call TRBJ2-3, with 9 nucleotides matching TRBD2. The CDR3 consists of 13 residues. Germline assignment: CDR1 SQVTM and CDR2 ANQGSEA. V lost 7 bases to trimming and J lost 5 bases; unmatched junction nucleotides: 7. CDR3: CSAQAGGGDTQYF. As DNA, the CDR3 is TGCAGCGCCCAAGCGGGAGGAGGAGATACGCAGTATTTT.

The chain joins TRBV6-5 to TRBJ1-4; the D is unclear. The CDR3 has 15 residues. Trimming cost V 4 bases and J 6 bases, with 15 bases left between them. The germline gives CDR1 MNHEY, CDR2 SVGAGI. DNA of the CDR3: TGTGCCAGCAGTTCCCTGACGGAGGCCGATGAAAAACTGTTTTTT. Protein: CASSSLTEADEKLFF.